The 13 T cell receptor beta chains reported below all come from one sample, sequenced in a study of blood T cells in healthy people across ages. Next came a second PCR, run for about 7 to 12 cycles, which used a sample-barcoded 5' primer along with a J-beta primer mix. TCRdb redid the calling of the 5' RACE reads with MiXCR, one entry per CDR3 protein. The data contain more than 500,000 distinct CDR3 sequences, approximately 25% of them singletons. The specimen sequenced was blood. The source of these receptors is a woman in her seventies in good health.

The chain has TRBV6-2 or TRBV6-3 and TRBJ1-1; D may be TRBD1 (6 bases). V lost 2 bases to trimming and J lost 4 bases, with 11 bases between them. Germline CDR1 is MNHEY and CDR2 is SVGEGT. CDR3 length equals 14 residues. Written as DNA, the CDR3 is TGTGCCAGCAGTTACGGGGGGCATGTCACTGAAGCTTTCTTT. Protein: CASSYGGHVTEAFF.

As for this clonotype: This may come from a read error, since a much larger clone is one base off. This chain joins TRBV24-1 and TRBJ1-2; 7 bases align to TRBD1. The CDR3 is 16 amino acids. CDR1 is KGHDR, CDR2 SFDVKD, per germline. The V and J ends lost 3 bases and 4 bases, in that order; junction bases with no gene match: 10. The CDR3 spells CATSDPTGQDGYGYTF. The CDR3 DNA reads TGTGCCACCAGTGATCCGACCGGACAGGATGGCTATGGCTACACCTTC.

This clonotype has just a few counts. The gene calls are TRBV5-6 and TRBJ2-3; D is undetermined. V gave up 0 bases and J gave up 7 bases, with 3 bases separating them. The length of the CDR3 is 11 residues. Germline V gene sequence: CDR1 SGHDT, CDR2 YYEEEE. The CDR3 DNA is TGTGCCAGCAGCTTGGGGCATACGCAGTATTTT. Encoded protein: CASSLGHTQYF.

In its sample, this clonotype was seen once. The chain is built from TRBV2 and TRBJ2-5; 7 bases are shared with TRBD2. V lost 6 bases, J lost 1 base, and 8 bases stayed unmatched. CDR3 size: 15 residues. Germline V gene data show CDR1 as SNHLY and CDR2 as FYNNEI. CDR3 DNA: TGTGCCAGCAGCAGAAGCTGGGGGGGCCAAGAGACCCAGTACTTC. Translating it yields CASSRSWGGQETQYF.

In its sample, this clonotype was seen a few times. The chain joins TRBV19 to TRBJ2-5; D is possibly TRBD2 (5 bases). CDR3 size: 13 residues. V lost 4 bases and J lost 10, with 16 bases in between. Germline V gives CDR1 LNHDA, CDR2 SQIVND (reference sequence). The CDR3 DNA follows: TGTGCCAGTAGTACCAGGATCCTCGGGGACCAGTACTTC. It encodes CASSTRILGDQYF.

A few counts support this clonotype. The chain joins TRBV6-5 to TRBJ1-5; D is perhaps TRBD1 (5 bases). In germline, CDR1 is MNHEY, CDR2 SVGAGI. The CDR3 consists of 15 residues. Trimming removed 0 bases from V and 4 bases from J, with 10 bases in between. CDR3 nucleotide sequence: TGTGCCAGCAGTTACTCCCGGACAACTAATCAGCCCCAGCATTTT. This sequence encodes CASSYSRTTNQPQHF.

J is TRBJ2-7 and V is TRBV9; the match to TRBD2 covers 9 bases. From germline, CDR1 is SGDLS and CDR2 YYNGEE. The CDR3 spans 12 residues. Trimming removed 4 bases from V and 12 bases from J; junction bases left unmatched: 8. The CDR3 region is CASSPGLAPLYF. CDR3 sequence (DNA): TGTGCCAGCAGCCCTGGACTAGCGCCATTGTACTTC.

This chain joins TRBV4-3 and TRBJ2-7, with 7 bases matching TRBD1. From germline, CDR1 is LGHNA and CDR2 YSLEER. Trimming took 1 base from V and 3 from J; bases not matched to a gene: 6. The CDR3 runs 15 residues. The CDR3 nucleotides read TGCGCCAGCAGCCAAGCACCGGGACAGAACTACGAGCAGTACTTC. Translating gives CASSQAPGQNYEQYF.

The chain couples TRBV4-3 to TRBJ2-5; 8 bases are a match to TRBD1. Per germline, CDR1 LGHNA and CDR2 YSLEER. The CDR3 is 17 residues long. Losses at the gene ends were 1 base for V and 4 bases for J; bases not matched to a gene: 11. The CDR3 reads CASSQGSGTGVGETQYF. In DNA, the CDR3 is TGCGCCAGCAGCCAAGGCTCCGGGACAGGTGTTGGAGAGACCCAGTACTTC.

V is TRBV7-2 and J is TRBJ1-4; no definite D call. The CDR3 length is 15 residues. The V gene lost 5 bases and the J gene lost 8 bases, with 18 bases spanning the gap. Germline CDR1 and CDR2: SGHTA and FQGNSA. The CDR3 region has the DNA TGTGCCAGCAGCGGAAGGACCTCCACTGGGGAAAAACTGTTTTTT. It encodes CASSGRTSTGEKLFF.

This sequence joins TRBV12-3 or TRBV12-4 and TRBJ1-1; tentatively, D is TRBD1 (6 bases). The V gene lost 5 bases and the J gene lost 6 bases, with 19 bases spanning the gap. CDR3 length: 15 amino acids. CDR3 region: CASSPRDTRGPEAFF. The CDR3 bases are TGTGCCAGCAGTCCCCGGGACACCCGAGGCCCTGAAGCTTTCTTT.

Only a few counts were recorded for this clonotype. CDR3 amino acids: CASSQVAGGPDNEQFF. The CDR3 DNA follows: TGTGCCAGCAGCCAAGTGGCGGGGGGGCCAGACAATGAGCAGTTCTTC. This chain joins TRBV4-2 and TRBJ2-1; TRBD2 matches 9 bases. The CDR3 has 16 residues. CDR1 is LGHNA and CDR2 is YNFKEQ in the germline V gene. V gave up 1 base and J gave up 5 bases; unmatched junction bases: 6.

In its sample, this clonotype was seen a few times. The gene calls are TRBV7-2 and TRBJ2-1, with 13 bases identical to TRBD2. This CDR3 comprises 16 residues. V dropped 5 bases and J dropped 5; count of bases not matched to a gene: 6. Germline CDR1 reads SGHTA; CDR2 reads FQGNSA. DNA of the CDR3: TGTGCCAGCAGCCCCCGACTAGCGGGGGGTAACAATGAGCAGTTCTTC. This gives the protein CASSPRLAGGNNEQFF.